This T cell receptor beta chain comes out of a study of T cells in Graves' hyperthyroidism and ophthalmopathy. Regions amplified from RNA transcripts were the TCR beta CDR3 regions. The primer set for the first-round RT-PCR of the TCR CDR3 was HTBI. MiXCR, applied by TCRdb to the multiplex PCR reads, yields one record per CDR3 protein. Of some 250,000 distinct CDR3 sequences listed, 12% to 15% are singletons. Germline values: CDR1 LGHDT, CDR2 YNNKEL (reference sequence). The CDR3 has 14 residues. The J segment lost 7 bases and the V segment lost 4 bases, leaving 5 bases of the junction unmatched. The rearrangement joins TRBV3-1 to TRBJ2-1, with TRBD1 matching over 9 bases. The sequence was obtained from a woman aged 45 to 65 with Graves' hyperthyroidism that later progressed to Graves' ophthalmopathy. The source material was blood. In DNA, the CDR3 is TGTGCCAGCAGCCCGACAGGGGGTCGAAATGAGCAGTTCTTC. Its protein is CASSPTGGRNEQFF.